The clone carrying this TCR beta chain was counted ten times or more. These data originate in a study of early T cells in non-severe SARS-CoV-2 infection. TCRdb re-analysed the 5' RACE reads in MiXCR, keeping a single row per CDR3 protein. The sample has roughly 29,000 distinct CDR3 sequences, around 6% seen once. The clonotype originates from an adult who was a healthcare worker with PCR-confirmed SARS-CoV-2 infection or an uninfected control (not recorded which). This material consisted of whole blood, taken at baseline.

The chain's CDR3 is CSARGQQGDQPQHF. The DNA of the CDR3 is TGCAGTGCTAGAGGACAACAGGGCGATCAGCCCCAGCATTTT. J is TRBJ1-5 and V is TRBV20-1; the D gene is possibly TRBD1 (6 bases). The CDR3 length is 14 residues. With 1 base removed from V and 5 bases from J, the gap between germline ends came to 12 bases. Per the germline V gene, CDR1 is DFQATT and CDR2 is SNEGSKA (reference sequence).